This T cell receptor (beta chain) was observed in a study of cytotoxic CD8 clonotypes in ibrutinib-treated CLL (dated by TCRdb to 2020 to 2023). Describing the broader study: In this cohort, over 14 patients were treatment-naive and ten to eleven were relapsed/refractory, while some 18 had unmutated IGHV. An average of around 250,000 productive templates and 94,082 productive rearrangements was obtained per sample. Every sample from remission and from progressive disease was obtained while the patients were still on ibrutinib. Response samples were obtained after a median of around 11 months of treatment, with a range of about 6 to 36 months. Responses were partial in around 25 patients and complete in 2; after median around 68 months follow-up, approximately 15 stayed in remission and some twelve progressed. Of the roughly 90 people in the trial, some 28 had longitudinal samples available. Cryopreserved peripheral blood mononuclear cells were collected at three points: before therapy, at response, and at either sustained remission or disease progression.

The time point label of this sample denotes: approximately twelve months on ibrutinib. For TCR beta library preparation, 2 to 2.5 micrograms of genomic DNA were isolated from cryopreserved PBMCs. Longitudinal blood samples from CLL patients on ibrutinib monotherapy underwent high-throughput TCR beta sequencing. The patients took part in an open-label, single-center phase 2 trial of ibrutinib monotherapy. As to this clone: It lacks a known antigen. Per-base quality was not reported, and no clone a single base away is much larger than it.

The CDR3 runs 14 residues from the cysteine to the phenylalanine. Only the CDR3 DNA is retained, 42 bases long and in frame from the first base. V and J are truncated by 1 base and 2 bases respectively, leaving an intervening sequence of 10 bases. CDR1 is given as SQVTM and CDR2 as ANQGSEA, both from the germline V gene. The research as a whole found: Clonality increased at ibrutinib response, stayed stable in sustained remission, and fell back toward baseline at progression. Baseline clonality was found to be higher than that of age-matched healthy donors and was strongly correlated with circulating CD8+ T-cell counts. Public clonotypes were found to be uncommon and were observed to contract or remain stable during treatment; the increase in clonality was shown to reflect expansion of private clonotypes at ibrutinib response. Sampling times were not matched between sustained-remission and progressing patients, and lymph node repertoires were not studied.

A MiSeq instrument was used for deep resolution sequencing, which targeted depths ranging from 1 in 1 million up to 1 in 200,000 T cells, with coverage averaging 10x for each clonotype. TCR beta libraries were generated with the immunoSEQ hsTCRB Kit. As for the authors' bioinformatics: The data were analyzed with ImmunoSEQ Analyzer and ImmunoSEQ Data Assistant, and V, D and J gene assignments followed IMGT definitions. Clonality, which ranges from 0 to 1, was calculated by subtracting the normalized Shannon entropy of productive rearrangement frequencies from one. Public clonotype analysis was restricted to overrepresented clonotypes comprising at least 0.05% of each patient's repertoire. Repertoires from thirteen age-matched healthy donors in immuneACCESS were used as clonality controls. Not all clones reach the TCRdb copy of this immuneACCESS table, which keeps in-frame sequences only. Checked studies attribute under half of the gap to unresolved V genes and leave the rest unexplained. The D gene and trimming were derived from the DNA, and the V and J assignments and clone size from that table. The sample contains more than 15,000 clones, about 61% of them found a single time. The ten largest clones represent under 30% of the sample.

This material consisted of PBMCs, taken after 12 months of ibrutinib treatment. This receptor was identified in a human donor with chronic lymphocytic leukemia. Recombination connected TRBV29-1 to TRBJ2-3, with the D segment identity uncertain. The base sequence is TGCAGCGTTGAAGTCAGAGCTGCCACAGATACGCAGTATTTT. Its protein is CSVEVRAATDTQYF.